Listed below are T cell receptor beta chains from one sample, sequenced in a study of CD8+CD57+ T cells in acquired aplastic anemia. TCRdb independently ran MiXCR on the reads; one entry per CDR3 protein. This sample has 150,000 to 200,000 distinct CDR3 sequences, with 50% to 75% found just once. What was sequenced was sorted CD4+, CD8+, or CD8+CD57+ T cells (not recorded which) from PBMCs. The receptors were sampled from a human donor with severe aplastic anemia or a healthy control (not recorded which). The CDR3 runs from the conserved cysteine through the conserved F or W. Each record gives: D gene, CDR3 length, clone size, J gene, V gene, CDR3 protein, CDR3 DNA. A D gene is named only where the DNA matches it firmly. The size of a clone is reported for some rows only, either as once, few or many, or as a class for expanded clones.

-	8	-	TRBJ2-5	TRBV24-1	CAAETQYF	TGTGCCGCAGAGACCCAGTACTTC
TRBD1	14	-	TRBJ1-2	TRBV6-5	CASSYGGQGYGYTF	TGTGCCAGCAGTTACGGGGGACAGGGCTATGGCTACACCTTC
-	15	-	TRBJ2-7	TRBV7-8	CASSTVTGPGYEQYF	TGTGCCAGCAGCACCGTGACAGGCCCAGGCTACGAGCAGTACTTC
-	13	many	TRBJ1-2	TRBV6-1	CASSDRDNYGYTF	TGTGCCAGCAGTGACCGGGATAACTATGGCTACACCTTC
-	14	many	TRBJ1-1	TRBV9	CASSPGGGGSEAFF	TGTGCCAGCAGCCCCGGGGGGGGTGGGTCTGAAGCTTTCTTT
-	12	-	TRBJ1-2	TRBV7-3	CASSPLPYGYTF	TGTGCCAGCAGCCCCCTCCCCTATGGCTACACCTTC
TRBD2	15	-	TRBJ2-5	TRBV9	CASSVTSGGVQTQYF	TGTGCCAGCAGCGTGACTAGCGGGGGGGTCCAAACCCAGTACTTC
TRBD1	12	many	TRBJ1-2	TRBV2	CASSEDQGEGTF	TGTGCCAGCAGTGAAGACCAGGGGGAAGGCACCTTC
-	14	many	TRBJ1-1	TRBV7-9	CASSPLNVDTEAFF	TGTGCCAGCAGCCCCCTCAACGTTGACACTGAAGCTTTCTTT
-	13	-	TRBJ2-5	TRBV11-3	CASSPGIGETQYF	TGTGCCAGCAGCCCGGGGATCGGAGAGACCCAGTACTTC
-	15	-	TRBJ2-7	TRBV7-9	CASNRIATSSYEQYF	TGTGCCAGCAACCGGATTGCCACATCCTCCTACGAGCAGTACTTC
TRBD1	16	-	TRBJ2-3	TRBV7-9	CASSFPGTGGLDTQYF	TGTGCCAGCAGCTTCCCTGGGACAGGGGGCTTAGATACGCAGTATTTT
-	18	few	TRBJ1-5	TRBV25-1	CASSEPAGTVYSNQPQHF	TGTGCCAGCAGTGAACCTGCCGGGACGGTGTATAGCAATCAGCCCCAGCATTTT
-	14	-	TRBJ2-7	TRBV7-9	CASSQDQISREQYF	TGTGCCAGCAGCCAAGATCAGATCTCGAGGGAGCAGTACTTC
-	13	-	TRBJ1-1	TRBV5-4	CASSLPANTEAFF	TGTGCCAGCAGCCTTCCTGCGAACACTGAAGCTTTCTTT
TRBD1	15	few	TRBJ2-5	TRBV10-3	CAISESGQGLETQYF	TGTGCCATCAGTGAGTCGGGACAGGGGTTGGAGACCCAGTACTTC
TRBD1	14	-	TRBJ2-7	TRBV29-1	CSVWTGGFSYEQYF	TGCAGCGTCTGGACAGGGGGCTTCTCCTACGAGCAGTACTTC
-	15	few	TRBJ2-7	TRBV11-1	CASSASTGLSYEQYF	TGTGCCAGCAGCGCATCGACAGGACTCTCCTACGAGCAGTACTTC
-	14	-	TRBJ2-1	TRBV7-2	CASSLVWDSTEQFF	TGCGCCAGCAGCTTAGTTTGGGATTCCACTGAGCAGTTCTTC
-	13	few	TRBJ2-1	TRBV29-1	CSVETWPYNEQFF	TGCAGCGTTGAAACATGGCCCTACAATGAGCAGTTCTTC
-	13	-	TRBJ1-1	TRBV20-1	CSGTGPTVTEAFF	TGCAGTGGGACGGGACCCACGGTCACTGAAGCTTTCTTT
TRBD2	14	-	TRBJ2-7	TRBV20-1	CSASSGTTTYEQYF	TGCAGTGCTAGTTCCGGGACTACAACGTACGAGCAGTACTTC
TRBD2	13	-	TRBJ2-3	TRBV2	CASSEGTSDTQYF	TGTGCCAGCAGTGAAGGGACTAGCGATACGCAGTATTTT
-	13	-	TRBJ2-3	TRBV7-2	CASSPGRGATQYF	TGCGCCAGCAGCCCAGGCCGGGGGGCTACGCAGTATTTT
-	12	many	TRBJ2-7	TRBV10-2	CASSEYPYEQYF	TGCGCCAGCAGTGAGTACCCCTACGAGCAGTACTTC
-	13	-	TRBJ2-7	TRBV5-5	CASSSLGPAEQYF	TGTGCCAGCAGCTCTCTAGGTCCGGCTGAGCAGTACTTC
TRBD2	13	-	TRBJ2-7	TRBV29-1	CSVGLAGGGEQYF	TGCAGCGTTGGACTAGCGGGAGGTGGTGAGCAGTACTTC
-	15	-	TRBJ2-5	TRBV7-9	CASSLVLRAGETQYF	TGTGCCAGCAGCTTAGTACTGCGGGCAGGAGAGACCCAGTACTTC
TRBD1	15	-	TRBJ1-2	TRBV13	CASSTLMTGGYGYTF	TGTGCCAGCAGCACACTGATGACAGGGGGCTATGGCTACACCTTC
-	14	many	TRBJ1-1	TRBV11-2	CASSFGTRNTEAFF	TGTGCCAGCAGCTTTGGAACGCGGAACACTGAAGCTTTCTTT
-	13	-	TRBJ1-6	TRBV29-1	CSVGEGENSPLHF	TGCAGCGTTGGGGAAGGGGAGAATTCACCCCTCCACTTT
-	14	-	TRBJ1-3	TRBV19	CASRDTRSGNTIYF	TGTGCCAGCAGGGACACTCGCTCTGGAAACACCATATATTTT
-	15	-	TRBJ1-4	TRBV28	CASSFLEATNEKLFF	TGTGCCAGCAGTTTCTTGGAAGCAACTAATGAAAAACTGTTTTTT
-	12	few	TRBJ2-3	TRBV24-1	CATSDRLDTQYF	TGTGCCACCAGTGATAGGTTAGATACGCAGTATTTT
TRBD1	17	-	TRBJ2-1	TRBV12-5	CASGFVIGTEPYNEQFF	TGTGCTAGTGGTTTTGTAATCGGGACAGAACCCTACAATGAGCAGTTCTTC
-	18	-	TRBJ2-1	TRBV7-2	CASSQDTALHRSYNEQFF	TGTGCCAGCAGCCAAGATACAGCCCTCCACCGCTCCTACAATGAGCAGTTCTTC
-	14	-	TRBJ2-3	TRBV15	CATSRGSTMNTQYF	TGTGCCACCAGCAGAGGATCCACGATGAATACGCAGTATTTT
TRBD1	17	-	TRBJ2-5	TRBV12-3/TRBV12-4	CASSFPGQATYQETQYF	TGTGCCAGCAGTTTCCCCGGACAGGCGACGTACCAAGAGACCCAGTACTTC
-	13	-	TRBJ2-7	TRBV7-9	CASSLAGRYEQYF	TGTGCCAGCAGCTTGGCCGGGCGCTACGAGCAGTACTTC
-	13	-	TRBJ1-6	TRBV7-6	CASSQSWSSPLHF	TGTGCCAGCAGCCAATCGTGGAGTTCACCCCTCCACTTT
TRBD2	20	many	TRBJ2-1	TRBV9	CASSAAAGIAGGLSYNEQFF	TGTGCCAGCAGCGCGGCAGCCGGCATAGCGGGGGGTCTTTCCTACAATGAGCAGTTCTTC
-	15	-	TRBJ2-2	TRBV9	CASSPFGANTGELFF	TGTGCCAGCAGCCCCTTTGGGGCGAACACCGGGGAGCTGTTTTTT
-	13	-	TRBJ2-7	TRBV2	CASSEVVRGEQYF	TGTGCCAGCAGTGAAGTCGTGAGGGGCGAGCAGTACTTC
TRBD1	14	-	TRBJ1-5	TRBV25-1	CASKGQGGNQPQHF	TGTGCCAGCAAGGGACAGGGGGGCAATCAGCCCCAGCATTTT
TRBD1	16	many	TRBJ2-7	TRBV20-1	CSARDSGQGGPVEQYF	TGCAGTGCTAGGGACTCGGGACAGGGCGGACCAGTCGAGCAGTACTTC
TRBD1	14	-	TRBJ1-4	TRBV20-1	CSARDRHRNEKLFF	TGCAGTGCTAGGGACAGGCATCGTAATGAAAAACTGTTTTTT
-	12	-	TRBJ1-2	TRBV7-9	CASSLDANGYTF	TGTGCCAGCAGCTTGGACGCGAATGGCTACACCTTC
-	14	-	TRBJ2-7	TRBV20-1	CSASRGTANYEQYF	TGCAGTGCTAGTCGCGGGACTGCGAATTACGAGCAGTACTTC
-	12	many	TRBJ1-2	TRBV29-1	CSVLTGLGGYTF	TGCAGCGTTTTAACAGGACTGGGGGGCTACACCTTC
-	14	-	TRBJ2-7	TRBV7-9	CASSLVGQFYEQYF	TGTGCCAGCAGCTTAGTGGGACAATTTTACGAGCAGTACTTC